The present T cell receptor beta chain was sequenced within a study of blood T cell repertoires in COVID-19. This CDR3 has 15 residues. The V and J ends lost 2 bases and 4 bases, in that order; junction bases with no gene match: 5. Germline CDR1 and CDR2: LGHNT and FRNRAP. TCRdb's table, derived via immunoSEQ multiplex PCR, lists solely in-frame clones and lacks some. Of around 100,000 clones in the sample, approximately 90% were seen once. The receptor was isolated from a woman aged 50 to 60 with acute or convalescent COVID-19. Sequencing used peripheral blood. The chain recombines TRBV12-5 with TRBJ1-2, with TRBD1 identical over 9 bases. CDR3 in DNA: TGTGCTAGTGGTTTGCCTACAGGGGGCATCTATGGCTACACCTTC. Protein product: CASGLPTGGIYGYTF.